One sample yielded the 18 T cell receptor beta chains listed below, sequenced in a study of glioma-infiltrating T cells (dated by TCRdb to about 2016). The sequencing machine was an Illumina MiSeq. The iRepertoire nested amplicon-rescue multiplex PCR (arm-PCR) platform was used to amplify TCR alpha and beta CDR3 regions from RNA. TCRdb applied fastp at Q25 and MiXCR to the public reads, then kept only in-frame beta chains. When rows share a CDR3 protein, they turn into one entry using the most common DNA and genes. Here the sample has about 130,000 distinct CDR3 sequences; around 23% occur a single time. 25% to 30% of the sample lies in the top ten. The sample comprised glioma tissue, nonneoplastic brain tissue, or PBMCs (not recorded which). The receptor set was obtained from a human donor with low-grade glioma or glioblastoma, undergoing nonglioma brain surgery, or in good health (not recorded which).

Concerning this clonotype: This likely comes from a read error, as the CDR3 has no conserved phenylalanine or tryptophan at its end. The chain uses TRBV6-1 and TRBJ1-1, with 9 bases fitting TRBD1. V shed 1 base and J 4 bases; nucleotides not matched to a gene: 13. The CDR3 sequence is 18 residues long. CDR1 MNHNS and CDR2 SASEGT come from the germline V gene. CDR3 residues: CASSEGRQSTGGGTEAFC. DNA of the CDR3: TGTGCCAGCAGTGAAGGAAGGCAATCGACAGGGGGGGGCACTGAAGCTTTCTGT.

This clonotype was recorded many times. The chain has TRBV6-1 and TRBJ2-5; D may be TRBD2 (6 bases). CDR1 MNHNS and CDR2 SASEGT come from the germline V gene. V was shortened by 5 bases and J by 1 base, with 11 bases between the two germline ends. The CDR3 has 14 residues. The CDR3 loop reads CASSWGSGQETQYF. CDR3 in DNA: TGTGCCAGCAGTTGGGGTAGCGGCCAAGAGACCCAGTACTTC.

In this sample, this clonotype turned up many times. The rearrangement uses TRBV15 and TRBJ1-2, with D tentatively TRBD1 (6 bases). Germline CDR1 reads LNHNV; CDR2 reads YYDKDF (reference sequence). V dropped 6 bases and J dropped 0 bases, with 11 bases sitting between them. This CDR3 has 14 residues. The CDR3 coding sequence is TGTGCCACCAGGTCTGGGACACCTAACTATGGCTACACCTTC. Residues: CATRSGTPNYGYTF.

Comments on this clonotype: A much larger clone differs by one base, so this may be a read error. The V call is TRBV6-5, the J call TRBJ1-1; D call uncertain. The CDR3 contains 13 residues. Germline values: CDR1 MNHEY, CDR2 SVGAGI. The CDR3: CASSLTTNTEPFF. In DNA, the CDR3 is TGTGCCAGCAGTTTGACAACTAACACTGAACCTTTCTTT.

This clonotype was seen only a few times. Here the CDR3 reads CASSPSSLGGYTF. The CDR3 DNA is TGTGCCAGCAGCCCCTCAAGTCTAGGGGGCTACACCTTC. The V and J genes are TRBV11-2 and TRBJ1-2, with no clear D. Germline V lookup: CDR1 SGHAT, CDR2 FQNNGV. The ends were cut back, 5 bases at V and 8 bases at J, with 15 bases in the middle. This CDR3 is 13 amino acids long. Complete variable domain (other parts from reference TRBV11-2 and TRBJ1-2): EAGVAQSPRYKIIEKRQSVAFWCNPISGHATLYWYQQILGQGPKLLIQFQNNGVVDDSQLPKDRFSAERLKGVDSTLKIQPAKLEDSAVYLCASSPSSLGGYTFGSGTRLTVV.

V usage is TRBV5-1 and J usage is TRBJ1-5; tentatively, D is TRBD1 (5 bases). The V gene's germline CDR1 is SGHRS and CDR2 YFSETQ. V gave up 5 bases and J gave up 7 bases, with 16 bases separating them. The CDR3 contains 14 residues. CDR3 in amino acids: CASSGQRGGQPQHF. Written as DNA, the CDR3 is TGCGCCAGCAGTGGGCAGAGGGGTGGGCAGCCCCAGCATTTT.

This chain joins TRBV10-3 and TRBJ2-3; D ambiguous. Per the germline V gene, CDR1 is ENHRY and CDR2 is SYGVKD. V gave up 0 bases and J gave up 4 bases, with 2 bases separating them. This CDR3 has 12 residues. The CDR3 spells CAISESSDTQYF. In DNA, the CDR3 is TGTGCCATCAGTGAGTCGTCAGATACGCAGTATTTT.

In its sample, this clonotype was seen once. CDR3 in DNA: TGTGCCAGCAGCTTATTAGGACAGGGTCATTCACCCCTCCACTTT. Amino acids: CASSLLGQGHSPLHF. The rearrangement links TRBV7-2 to TRBJ1-6; 8 bases align to TRBD1. Germline values: CDR1 SGHTA, CDR2 FQGNSA. The CDR3 is 15 amino acids. V lost 2 bases to trimming and J lost 8 bases; unmatched junction nucleotides: 5.

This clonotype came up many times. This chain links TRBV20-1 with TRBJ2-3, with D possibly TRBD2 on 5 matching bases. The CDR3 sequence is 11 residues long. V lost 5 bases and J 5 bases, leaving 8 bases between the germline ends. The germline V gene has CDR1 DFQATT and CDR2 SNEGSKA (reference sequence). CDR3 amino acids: CSAEAGDTQYF. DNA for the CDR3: TGCAGTGCTGAGGCGGGAGATACGCAGTATTTT.

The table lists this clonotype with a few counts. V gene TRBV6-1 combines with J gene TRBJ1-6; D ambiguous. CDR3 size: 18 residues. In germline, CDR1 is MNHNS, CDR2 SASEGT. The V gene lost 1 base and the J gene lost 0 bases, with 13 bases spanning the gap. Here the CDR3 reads CASSEDLGRSSYNSPLHF. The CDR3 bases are TGTGCCAGCAGTGAAGATCTAGGCCGGAGCTCCTATAATTCACCCCTCCACTTT.

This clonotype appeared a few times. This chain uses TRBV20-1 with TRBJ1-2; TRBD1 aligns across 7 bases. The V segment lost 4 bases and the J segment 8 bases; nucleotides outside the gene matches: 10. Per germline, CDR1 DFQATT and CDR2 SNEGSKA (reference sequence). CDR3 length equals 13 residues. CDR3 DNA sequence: TGCAGTGCTATACAGGGGTCCACGGGCGGCTACACCTTC. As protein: CSAIQGSTGGYTF.

The DNA of the CDR3 is TGCGCCAGCAGTAACCGCTCCTACGAGCAGTACGTC. Protein sequence: CASSNRSYEQYV. The rearrangement links TRBV10-2 to TRBJ2-7; D call uncertain. Germline V CDR1 and CDR2: WSHSY, SAAADI. The CDR3 extends over 12 amino acids. V was pared by 5 bases and J by 0 bases, with 5 bases between.

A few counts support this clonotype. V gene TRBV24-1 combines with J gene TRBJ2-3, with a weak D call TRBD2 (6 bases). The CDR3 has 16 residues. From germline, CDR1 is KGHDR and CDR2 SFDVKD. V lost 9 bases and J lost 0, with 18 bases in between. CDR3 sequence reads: CATAGEWRDSTDTQYF. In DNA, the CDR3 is TGTGCCACCGCTGGAGAATGGCGGGACAGCACAGATACGCAGTATTTT.

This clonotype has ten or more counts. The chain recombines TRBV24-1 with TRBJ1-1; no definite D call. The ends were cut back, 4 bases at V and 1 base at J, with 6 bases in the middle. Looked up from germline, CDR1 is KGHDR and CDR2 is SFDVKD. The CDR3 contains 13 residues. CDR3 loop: CATSESGNTEAFF. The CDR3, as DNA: TGTGCCACCAGTGAATCCGGGAACACTGAAGCTTTCTTT.

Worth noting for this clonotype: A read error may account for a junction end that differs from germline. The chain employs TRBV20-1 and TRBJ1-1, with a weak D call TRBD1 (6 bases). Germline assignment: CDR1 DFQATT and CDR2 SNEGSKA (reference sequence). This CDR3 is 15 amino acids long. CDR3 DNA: TGCAGTGCTCCCTCCGTAACAGGGAGGTACACTGAATCTTTCTTT. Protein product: CSAPSVTGRYTESFF.

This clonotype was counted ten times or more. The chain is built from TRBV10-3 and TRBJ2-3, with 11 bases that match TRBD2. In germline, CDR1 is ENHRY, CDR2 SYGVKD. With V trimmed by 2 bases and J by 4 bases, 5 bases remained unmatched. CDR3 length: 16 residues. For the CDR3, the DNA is TGTGCCATCAGTGAGCGTCTAGCGGGGGGAGCAGATACGCAGTATTTT. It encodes CAISERLAGGADTQYF.

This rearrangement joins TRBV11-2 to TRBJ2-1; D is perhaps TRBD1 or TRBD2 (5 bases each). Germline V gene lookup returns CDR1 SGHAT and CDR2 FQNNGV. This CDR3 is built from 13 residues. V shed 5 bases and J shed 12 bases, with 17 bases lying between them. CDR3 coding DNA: TGTGCCAGCAGCAAGCGCCGGGACGACGGGCAGTTCTTC. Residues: CASSKRRDDGQFF. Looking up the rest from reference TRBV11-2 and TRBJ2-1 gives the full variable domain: EAGVAQSPRYKIIEKRQSVAFWCNPISGHATLYWYQQILGQGPKLLIQFQNNGVVDDSQLPKDRFSAERLKGVDSTLKIQPAKLEDSAVYLCASSKRRDDGQFFGPGTRLTVL.

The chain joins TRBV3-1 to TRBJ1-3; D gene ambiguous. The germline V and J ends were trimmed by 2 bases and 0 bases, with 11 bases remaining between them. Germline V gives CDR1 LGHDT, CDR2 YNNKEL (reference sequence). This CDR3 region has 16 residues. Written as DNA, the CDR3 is TGTGCCAGCAGCCAACCGAGAGGGAGCTCTGGAAACACCATATATTTT. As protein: CASSQPRGSSGNTIYF.